These 15 T cell receptor beta chains came from one sample sequenced in a study of cytomegalovirus exposure and HLA in healthy donors. Measured with immunoSEQ multiplex PCR; TCRdb has only the in-frame clones, and not every one. The profile shows 50,000 or so clones, roughly 94% of them singletons. Sequences were obtained from PBMCs. The receptors were sampled from a man aged 18-30 years in good health and CMV-seronegative.

V gene TRBV11-2 combines with J gene TRBJ2-2; possible D gene TRBD2, 5 bases. Trimming took off 4 bases at V and 4 bases at J, with 13 bases between the two ends. The germline gives CDR1 SGHAT, CDR2 FQNNGV. The CDR3 has 15 residues. CDR3 residues: CASSSRTELTGELFF. The CDR3 DNA sequence: TGTGCCAGCAGCTCCCGGACTGAACTCACCGGGGAGCTGTTTTTT.

This clone was observed a few times. CDR3 region: CVRSSGTGGPNEQYF. The CDR3 DNA sequence: TGTGTCAGAAGCTCAGGGACAGGGGGCCCCAACGAGCAGTACTTC. The chain joins TRBV7-5 to TRBJ2-7; the tabulated D call, TRBD1, remains unverified against the DNA. TRBV7-5 is given as a pseudogene. The CDR3 runs 15 residues.

J is TRBJ1-2 and V is TRBV28; 8 nucleotides line up with TRBD1. The ends lost 5 bases at V and 6 bases at J; junction bases unmatched: 5. This CDR3 is 13 amino acids long. Germline V gene lookup returns CDR1 MDHEN and CDR2 SYDVKM. Here the CDR3 DNA reads TGTGCCAGCAGTGCCCGGACAGGGAATGGCTACACCTTC. Amino acid sequence: CASSARTGNGYTF.

The gene calls are TRBV27 and TRBJ2-5; 9 bases are shared with TRBD2. Trimming at V came to 3 bases and at J to 4 bases, leaving 6 bases not matched to a gene. Germline lookup yields CDR1 MNHEY and CDR2 SMNVEV (reference sequence). This CDR3 contains 15 residues. The CDR3 reads CASSFVGGRAETQYF. DNA of the CDR3: TGTGCCAGCAGTTTTGTAGGCGGGAGGGCAGAGACCCAGTACTTC.

This clone was picked up one time. The chain has TRBV27 and TRBJ1-2, with D unresolved. Trimming pared 5 bases from V and 5 bases from J, leaving 15 bases between. CDR3 size: 14 residues. Germline V gene lookup returns CDR1 MNHEY and CDR2 SMNVEV (reference sequence). The CDR3 nucleotides read TGTGCCAGCAGTCCGGTCCCAACCTCTTATGGCTACACCTTC. Protein: CASSPVPTSYGYTF.

The CDR3 spells CASSSSGLAYEQYF. As DNA, the CDR3 is TGTGCCAGCAGTTCTAGCGGCCTAGCCTACGAGCAGTACTTC. The V gene is TRBV27, the J gene TRBJ2-7; 7 bases agree with TRBD2. Per germline, CDR1 MNHEY and CDR2 SMNVEV (reference sequence). This CDR3 region has 14 residues. Unmatched junction bases numbered 5, after V lost 4 bases and J lost 2 bases.

The chain links TRBV25-1 to TRBJ1-2, with D perhaps TRBD1 (6 bases). CDR1 and CDR2 from the germline V gene are MGHDK and SYGVNS. V was shortened by 4 bases and J by 8 bases, with 14 bases between the two germline ends. CDR3 length: 13 residues. In DNA, the CDR3 is TGTGCCAGCAGTGCCAATTCTGACAGGGGCTACACCTTC. This codes for CASSANSDRGYTF.

The genes are TRBV7-9 and TRBJ2-5, with D tentatively TRBD1 (5 bases). In germline, CDR1 is SEHNR, CDR2 FQNEAQ (reference sequence). Deletions cut 10 bases from V and 2 bases from J, with 17 bases between. The CDR3 has 14 residues. In DNA form, the CDR3 reads TGTGCCACTCAGGGTCGAGACAGACAAGAGACCCAGTACTTC. This sequence encodes CATQGRDRQETQYF.

The chain carries TRBV11-2 and TRBJ2-7; 9 nucleotides align to TRBD2. Germline loops: CDR1 SGHAT, CDR2 FQNNGV. CDR3 length: 15 amino acids. V was pared by 1 base and J by 2 bases, with 3 bases of the junction left unmatched. The CDR3 loop is CASSLGTSDTYEQYF. In DNA, the CDR3 is TGTGCCAGCAGCTTAGGGACTAGCGATACCTACGAGCAGTACTTC.

V is TRBV11-2 and J is TRBJ1-1; perhaps TRBD1 as D (5 bases). V was shortened by 0 bases and J by 0 bases, with 8 bases between the two germline ends. The germline CDR1 and CDR2 sequences are SGHAT and FQNNGV. The CDR3 length is 15 residues. CDR3 nucleotides: TGTGCCAGCAGCTTAGAAGGGGTAGTGAACACTGAAGCTTTCTTT. Its protein product is CASSLEGVVNTEAFF.

The rearrangement uses TRBV6-5 and TRBJ2-2; possible D gene TRBD2, 5 bases. CDR3 length equals 14 residues. Looked up from germline, CDR1 is MNHEY and CDR2 is SVGAGI. Trimming pared 6 bases from V and 1 base from J, leaving 9 bases between. CDR3 nucleotide sequence: TGTGCCAGCAGGCGGACTTGGAACACCGGGGAGCTGTTTTTT. Protein product: CASRRTWNTGELFF.

The chain couples TRBV27 to TRBJ1-5; D not resolved. This CDR3 is 15 amino acids long. The V gene lost 0 bases and the J gene lost 5 bases, with 11 bases spanning the gap. Germline CDR1 is MNHEY and CDR2 is SMNVEV (reference sequence). CDR3 residues: CASSLSAGSDQPQHF. In DNA form, the CDR3 reads TGTGCCAGCAGTTTATCGGCGGGGTCCGATCAGCCCCAGCATTTT.

This clone was seen once. The chain combines TRBV6-6 with TRBJ2-7; no definite D call. In germline, CDR1 is MNHNY, CDR2 SVGAGI (reference sequence). The V gene lost 4 bases and the J gene lost 2 bases, with 12 bases spanning the gap. This CDR3 has 14 residues. CDR3 residues: CASSCHTVTYEQYF. The CDR3, as DNA: TGTGCCAGCAGTTGTCACACCGTCACCTACGAGCAGTACTTC.

V is TRBV19 and J is TRBJ2-5, with D unclear. The germline V gene encodes CDR1 LNHDA and CDR2 SQIVND (reference sequence). The CDR3 is 14 amino acids. Trimming shortened V by 2 bases and J by 2 bases, and 9 bases separated the two germline ends. The CDR3 DNA is TGTGCCAGTAGTATATCGGCGGTTCAAGAGACCCAGTACTTC. The encoded protein is CASSISAVQETQYF.

This chain uses TRBV13 with TRBJ1-5; D is undetermined. The germline V and J ends were trimmed by 5 bases and 4 bases, with 6 bases remaining between them. There are 12 residues in the CDR3. Looked up from germline, CDR1 is PRHDT and CDR2 is FYEKMQ (reference sequence). The CDR3, as DNA: TGTGCCAGCAGCGTATTGAATCAGCCCCAGCATTTT. Residues: CASSVLNQPQHF.